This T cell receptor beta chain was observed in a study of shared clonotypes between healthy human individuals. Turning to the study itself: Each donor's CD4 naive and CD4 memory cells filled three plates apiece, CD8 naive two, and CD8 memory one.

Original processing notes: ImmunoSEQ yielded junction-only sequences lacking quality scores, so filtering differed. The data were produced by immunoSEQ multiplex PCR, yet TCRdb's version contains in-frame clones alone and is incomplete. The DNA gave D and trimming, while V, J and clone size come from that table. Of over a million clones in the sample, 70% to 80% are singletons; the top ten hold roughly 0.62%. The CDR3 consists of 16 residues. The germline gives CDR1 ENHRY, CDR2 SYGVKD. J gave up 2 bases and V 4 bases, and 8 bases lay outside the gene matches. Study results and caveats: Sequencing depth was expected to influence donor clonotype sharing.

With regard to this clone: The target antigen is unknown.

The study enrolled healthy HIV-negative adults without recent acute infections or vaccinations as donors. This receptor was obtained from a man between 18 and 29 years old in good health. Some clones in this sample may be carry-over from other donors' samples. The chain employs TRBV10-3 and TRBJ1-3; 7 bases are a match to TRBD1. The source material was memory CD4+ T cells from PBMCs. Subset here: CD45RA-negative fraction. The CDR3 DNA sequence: TGTGCCATCAGTGTATGGCAGGGGGTCGCTGGAAACACCATATATTTT. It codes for CAISVWQGVAGNTIYF.